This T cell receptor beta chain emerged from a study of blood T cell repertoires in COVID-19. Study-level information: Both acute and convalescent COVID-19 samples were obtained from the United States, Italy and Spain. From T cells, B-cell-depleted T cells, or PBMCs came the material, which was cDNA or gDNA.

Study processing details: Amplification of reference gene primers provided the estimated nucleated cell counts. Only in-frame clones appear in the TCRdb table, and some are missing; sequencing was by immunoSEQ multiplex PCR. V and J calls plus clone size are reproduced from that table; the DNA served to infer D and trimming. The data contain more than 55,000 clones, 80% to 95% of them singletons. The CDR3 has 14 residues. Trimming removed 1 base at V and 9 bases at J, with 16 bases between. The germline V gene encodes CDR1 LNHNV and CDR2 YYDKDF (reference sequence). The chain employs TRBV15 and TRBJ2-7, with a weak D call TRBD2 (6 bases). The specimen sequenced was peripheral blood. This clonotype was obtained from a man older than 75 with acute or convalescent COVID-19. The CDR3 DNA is TGTGCCACCAGCAGAGGGGAGGTTGGCGAGCGGCAGTACTTC. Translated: CATSRGEVGERQYF.